The entry below gives a single T cell receptor (beta chain) sequence along with its context. TCRdb processed the RT-PCR reads anew with MiXCR; each CDR3 protein has one entry. The sample holds some 90,000 distinct CDR3 sequences; approximately 49% are singletons and the top ten take approximately 66%. The germline CDR1 and CDR2 sequences are SEHNR and FQNEAQ (reference sequence). CDR3 length: 13 amino acids. V lost 5 bases, J lost 3 bases, and 10 bases lay in between. These data are taken from a study of patients and donors after allogeneic stem cell transplantation. This TCR was recovered from a human donor who was either an allogeneic HSCT recipient or a stem cell or donor lymphocyte infusion donor (not recorded which). It is not recorded whose cells these are; they may come from a transplant donor. The chain couples TRBV7-9 to TRBJ1-2; the D gene is possibly TRBD1 (6 bases). The sequenced sample consisted of blood, either unsorted or a sorted T cell fraction (not recorded which). CDR3 amino acids: CASSSTGYYGYTF. The CDR3 DNA reads as TGTGCCAGCAGCAGTACAGGGTACTATGGCTACACCTTC.